The rows below give T cell receptor beta chains drawn from one sample of a study of regulatory T cells in long-lasting Graves disease. MiXCR, run by TCRdb on the multiplex PCR reads, gives a single entry per CDR3 protein. This sample yields about 500,000 distinct CDR3 sequences, of which about 16% are seen a single time; 9.5% to 15% belongs to the top ten. These data were also reused for a study on T cells in Graves' hyperthyroidism and ophthalmopathy.

The sample was peripheral blood mononuclear cells (PBMCs), taken at new diagnosis, from a patient treated with antithyroid drugs. These receptors were obtained from a man aged 40-49 years with Graves disease. Each CDR3 is given with its conserved first and last residue. The D gene is left open where the match is weak. Size tells how often a clone was seen (once, few, many) or the class of an expanded clone, and some rows leave it out.

abundance: .
v_gene: TRBV6-9
j_gene: TRBJ2-5
d_gene: .
CDR3nt: TGTGCCAGCAGTTACTTTACCTTAGGAGGAGGGGCGGAGACCCAGTACTTC
CDR3aa: CASSYFTLGGGAETQYF

abundance: .
v_gene: TRBV5-5
j_gene: TRBJ1-1
d_gene: TRBD1
CDR3nt: TGTGCCAGCAGCTTTCAACAGGGGGCTCAGGCTTTCTTT
CDR3aa: CASSFQQGAQAFF

abundance: .
v_gene: TRBV6-1
j_gene: TRBJ1-1
d_gene: .
CDR3nt: TGTGCCGCGGGGCGGGTTCCGAACACTGAAGCTTTCTTT
CDR3aa: CAAGRVPNTEAFF

abundance: many
v_gene: TRBV5-1
j_gene: TRBJ1-2
d_gene: .
CDR3nt: TGCGCCAGCAGCTTGGACGGTTACTCTGGTGGCTACACCTTC
CDR3aa: CASSLDGYSGGYTF

abundance: .
v_gene: TRBV19
j_gene: TRBJ1-2
d_gene: .
CDR3nt: TGTGCCTCTAGGGGAGGAAGGGACTATGGCTACACCTTC
CDR3aa: CASRGGRDYGYTF

abundance: .
v_gene: TRBV7-9
j_gene: TRBJ2-7
d_gene: TRBD2
CDR3nt: TGTGCCAGCAGCTTAGTGGGACTAGCCTTCTACGAGCAGTACTTC
CDR3aa: CASSLVGLAFYEQYF

abundance: many
v_gene: TRBV20-1
j_gene: TRBJ1-5
d_gene: .
CDR3nt: TGCAGTGCAGGGAAGGGCGGCAATCAGCCCCAGCATTTT
CDR3aa: CSAGKGGNQPQHF

abundance: many
v_gene: TRBV30
j_gene: TRBJ2-7
d_gene: .
CDR3nt: TGTGCCTCCAATAGGGGGGCCTACGAGCAGTACTTC
CDR3aa: CASNRGAYEQYF

abundance: few
v_gene: TRBV5-1
j_gene: TRBJ2-3
d_gene: TRBD2
CDR3nt: TGCGCCAGCAGCTTAACCGGGACTAGCGGGACCACAGATACGCAGTATTTT
CDR3aa: CASSLTGTSGTTDTQYF

abundance: .
v_gene: TRBV7-9
j_gene: TRBJ1-1
d_gene: .
CDR3nt: TGTGCCAGCGGGATTGGGGGGATTGGCACTGAAGCTTTCTTT
CDR3aa: CASGIGGIGTEAFF

abundance: few
v_gene: TRBV20-1
j_gene: TRBJ2-1
d_gene: TRBD2
CDR3nt: TGCAGTGCTAGAGAAGCCTCAGCGGGGTCGGTGGTGGATGAGCAGTTCTTC
CDR3aa: CSAREASAGSVVDEQFF